This TCR beta chain was captured in a study of blood T cell repertoires in COVID-19. Study-level information: Sites across the United States, Italy and Spain contributed samples from acute and convalescent COVID-19. T cells, B-cell-depleted T cells, or PBMCs provided the cDNA or gDNA that served as material.

Seattle patient enrollment occurred during active infection, with longitudinal follow-up thereafter. Original processing notes: The authors estimated nucleated cell counts from reference gene primer amplification. Here immunoSEQ multiplex PCR was the method, and the copy in TCRdb shows in-frame clones only, minus some. Clonal size and the V and J genes are those of that table, whereas D and trimming came from the DNA. The sample contains nearly 70,000 clones, around nine tenths of which appear only once. The origin of this receptor is a woman in her forties or fifties with COVID-19, enrolled during active disease. Sequenced material: peripheral blood.

CDR3 protein: CASGRGQAANTEAFF. As DNA, the CDR3 is TGTGCCTCAGGACGAGGACAGGCAGCTAACACTGAAGCTTTCTTT. The rearrangement uses TRBV30 and TRBJ1-1, with 7 positions matching TRBD1. This CDR3 region has 15 residues. J lost 2 bases, V lost 7 bases, and 13 bases had no gene match. CDR1 and CDR2 (germline): GTSNPN, SVGIG (reference sequence).